Shown below are 24 T cell receptor beta chains from a single sample sequenced in a study of blood T cell repertoires in COVID-19. Generated by immunoSEQ multiplex PCR, the TCRdb table keeps only in-frame clones and is missing some. The table has 35,000 to 45,000 clones, roughly 80% seen once. Material: peripheral blood. Receptor source: a man in his 70s with acute or convalescent COVID-19.

CDR3 in amino acids: CASSLKENYGYTF. CDR3 DNA: TGTGCCAGCAGTTTAAAAGAGAACTATGGCTACACCTTC. The rearrangement uses TRBV12-3 or TRBV12-4 and TRBJ1-2; D remains unclear. This CDR3 spans 13 amino acids. Trimming took 2 bases from V and 2 from J, leaving 6 bases between them.

The table lists this clone with a few counts. DNA of the CDR3: TGTGCCAGCAGCAAAGAAGGACAGGGTTATGAAAAACTGTTTTTT. Translation gives CASSKEGQGYEKLFF. V and J are TRBV21-1 and TRBJ1-4; the listed D gene, TRBD1, was not tested against the DNA. TRBV21-1 is given as a pseudogene. This CDR3 is 15 amino acids long.

V gene TRBV6-1 combines with J gene TRBJ1-4; 8 bases are a match to TRBD1. CDR1 and CDR2 from the germline V gene are MNHNS and SASEGT. After removal of 3 bases from V and 8 bases from J, the junction contained 5 bases not matched to a gene. The length of the CDR3 is 14 residues. The CDR3, as DNA: TGTGCCAGCAGTGAGTCAGGGGGCGACGAAAAACTGTTTTTT. Protein sequence: CASSESGGDEKLFF.

The V call is TRBV5-1, the J call TRBJ2-5, with 7 bases that match TRBD1. The CDR3 totals 14 residues. The V gene end was trimmed by 6 bases and the J gene end by 3 bases; junction bases not matched to a gene: 8. The germline CDR1 and CDR2 sequences are SGHRS and YFSETQ. CDR3 region: CASTTSTGKETQYF. The CDR3 DNA sequence: TGCGCCAGCACGACCTCGACAGGGAAAGAGACCCAGTACTTC.

This clone has only one observation. The rearrangement uses TRBV9 and TRBJ1-6, with 9 nucleotides matching TRBD1. The CDR3 has 15 residues. Trimming took 6 bases from V and 8 from J; bases not matched to a gene: 9. Germline lookup yields CDR1 SGDLS and CDR2 YYNGEE. Written as DNA, the CDR3 is TGTGCCAGCAACCCGTCGGGACAGGGAGATTCACCCCTCCACTTT. Translation gives CASNPSGQGDSPLHF.

The CDR3 DNA is TGCAGCGTTGAAGCTAGCGGGCCAAACTACGAGCAGTACTTC. This gives the protein CSVEASGPNYEQYF. The chain recombines TRBV29-1 with TRBJ2-7, with 8 bases aligning to TRBD2. The CDR3 has 14 amino acids. V lost 1 base to trimming and J lost 3 bases; unmatched junction nucleotides: 5. The V gene's germline CDR1 is SQVTM and CDR2 ANQGSEA.

The gene calls are TRBV11-2 and TRBJ2-2; no clear D gene. Trimming pared 6 bases from V and 4 bases from J, leaving 9 bases between. This CDR3 comprises 13 residues. Germline V CDR1 and CDR2: SGHAT, FQNNGV. Written as DNA, the CDR3 is TGTGCCAGCAGGTCACTCGTCACCGGGGAGCTGTTTTTT. Translating gives CASRSLVTGELFF. The full variable domain, completed using reference TRBV11-2 and TRBJ2-2, is EAGVAQSPRYKIIEKRQSVAFWCNPISGHATLYWYQQILGQGPKLLIQFQNNGVVDDSQLPKDRFSAERLKGVDSTLKIQPAKLEDSAVYLCASRSLVTGELFFGEGSRLTVL.

This clone was observed a few times. V gene TRBV29-1 combines with J gene TRBJ2-7; TRBD1 agrees at 8 bases. This CDR3 region has 13 residues. Germline CDR1 is SQVTM and CDR2 is ANQGSEA. The ends lost 5 bases at V and 1 base at J; junction bases unmatched: 4. CDR3 bases: TGCAGCGTTCGACAGGGGACATCCTACGAGCAGTACTTC. Its protein product is CSVRQGTSYEQYF.

V is TRBV19 and J is TRBJ2-5; the D gene is possibly TRBD1 (6 bases). The germline gives CDR1 LNHDA, CDR2 SQIVND (reference sequence). This CDR3 has 16 residues. The V and J ends lost 5 bases and 1 base respectively, with 17 bases between them. CDR3 nucleotide sequence: TGTGCCAGTAGTCCCTCCCAGGGGTATATCCAAGAGACCCAGTACTTC. As protein: CASSPSQGYIQETQYF.

The chain carries TRBV3-1 (or the pseudogene TRBV3-2) and TRBJ2-1; 13 nucleotides line up with TRBD2. CDR1 and CDR2 from the germline V gene are LGHDT and YNNKEL (reference sequence). V lost 4 bases, J lost 4 bases, and 16 bases stayed unmatched. CDR3 length equals 20 residues. DNA of the CDR3: TGTGCCAGCAGCCGGTTGGGGATTGGGACTAGCGGGAATCGATACAATGAGCAGTTCTTC. It specifies CASSRLGIGTSGNRYNEQFF.

The chain couples TRBV5-1 to TRBJ2-3; D not resolved. The CDR3 is 13 residues long. V lost 4 bases, J lost 6 bases, and 12 bases lay in between. CDR1 and CDR2 from the germline V gene are SGHRS and YFSETQ. This CDR3 reads CASSPNPGDTQYF. The CDR3 DNA reads as TGCGCCAGCAGCCCAAACCCCGGGGATACGCAGTATTTT.

This chain uses TRBV5-1 with TRBJ1-4; D not certain. V lost 0 bases, J lost 7 bases, and 13 bases lay in between. The CDR3 consists of 15 residues. The germline V gene has CDR1 SGHRS and CDR2 YFSETQ. CDR3 in DNA: TGCGCCAGCAGCTTGGACGGCAGGAATGGTGAAAAACTGTTTTTT. Its translation is CASSLDGRNGEKLFF.

The V gene is TRBV4-2, the J gene TRBJ1-4; possible D gene TRBD1, 5 bases. The CDR3 length is 20 residues. Germline loops: CDR1 LGHNA, CDR2 YNFKEQ. V dropped 0 bases and J dropped 7 bases, with 27 bases sitting between them. CDR3 protein: CASSQDGGGGTALSGEKLFF. The CDR3 DNA reads TGTGCCAGCAGCCAAGATGGAGGAGGCGGGACGGCCCTTTCGGGTGAAAAACTGTTTTTT.

As concerns this clone: Additional DNA sequences in this sample encode the identical CDR3. The J gene is TRBJ1-4, the V gene TRBV7-2; 9 bases fit TRBD1. Germline trimming cut 4 bases from V and 5 bases from J; bases unmatched to any gene: 2. Per the germline V gene, CDR1 is SGHTA and CDR2 is FQGNSA. CDR3 length: 14 residues. This CDR3 reads CASSSGTGNEKLFF. CDR3 bases: TGTGCCAGCAGCTCAGGGACAGGGAATGAAAAACTGTTTTTT.

In this sample, this clone turned up once. The chain uses TRBV4-2 and TRBJ1-3; 7 bases match TRBD1. Germline V CDR1 and CDR2: LGHNA, YNFKEQ. V was clipped by 4 bases and J by 2 bases; unmatched bases: 5. This CDR3 spans 15 amino acids. CDR3 DNA sequence: TGTGCCAGCAGCCGGGACAGTTCGACTGGAAACACCATATATTTT. As protein: CASSRDSSTGNTIYF.

The V and J genes are TRBV10-2 and TRBJ1-5; 8 nucleotides match TRBD1. V shed 5 bases and J 6 bases; nucleotides not matched to a gene: 6. The CDR3 spans 14 residues. Germline V lookup: CDR1 WSHSY, CDR2 SAAADI. The CDR3 coding sequence is TGCGCCAGCAGTACGGACAGGGCCGGTCAGCCCCAGCATTTT. It is translated as CASSTDRAGQPQHF.

This chain uses TRBV23-1 with TRBJ1-4; 7 bases line up with TRBD1. TRBV23-1 is an open reading frame, and its role is uncertain. Trimming cost V 4 bases and J 7 bases; bases outside gene matches: 6. The CDR3 has 14 amino acids. As DNA, the CDR3 is TGCGCCAGCAGTCCCGGGACAGTCCCTGAAAAACTGTTTTTT. Translation gives CASSPGTVPEKLFF.

The rearrangement joins TRBV5-5 to TRBJ2-1; weak D call: TRBD1 (5 bases). This CDR3 is 14 amino acids long. The V gene's germline CDR1 is SGHKS and CDR2 YYEKEE (reference sequence). V was pared by 0 bases and J by 4 bases, with 8 bases between. CDR3 in DNA: TGTGCCAGCAGCTTGGCGGCAGGGTACAATGAGCAGTTCTTC. Translating it yields CASSLAAGYNEQFF.

The chain is built from TRBV3-1 (or the pseudogene TRBV3-2) and TRBJ1-2; D is ambiguous. The CDR3 covers 13 residues. Per germline, CDR1 LGHDT and CDR2 YNNKEL (reference sequence). Deletions cut 3 bases from V and 4 bases from J, with 9 bases between. In nucleotides, the CDR3 is TGTGCCAGCAGCCATCCCTCGGGCTATGGCTACACCTTC. Protein sequence: CASSHPSGYGYTF.

The chain links TRBV7-9 to TRBJ2-7; TRBD2 might be the D (6 bases). Trimming removed 0 bases from V and 1 base from J, with 7 bases in between. Germline V CDR1 and CDR2: SEHNR, FQNEAQ (reference sequence). The CDR3 loop spans 14 amino acids. CDR3 DNA: TGTGCCAGCAGCTTAGCTAGCGGATCCTACGAGCAGTACTTC. It yields the protein CASSLASGSYEQYF.

V gene TRBV5-6 combines with J gene TRBJ2-7; TRBD1 agrees at 9 bases. Germline CDR1 is SGHDT and CDR2 is YYEEEE. V lost 2 bases and J lost 4; bases outside the gene matches: 7. The CDR3 spans 15 residues. This chain's CDR3 is CASSFAPGTGYEQYF. The CDR3 DNA reads TGTGCCAGCAGCTTCGCCCCCGGGACAGGGTACGAGCAGTACTTC.

The rearrangement uses TRBV28 and TRBJ1-6; 11 bases fit TRBD1. The V segment lost 5 bases and the J segment 10 bases; nucleotides outside the gene matches: 7. The CDR3 sequence is 15 residues long. Germline lookup yields CDR1 MDHEN and CDR2 SYDVKM. Here the CDR3 DNA reads TGTGCCAGCAGTACCGGACAGGGGGCCAGGTCACCCCTCCACTTT. It codes for CASSTGQGARSPLHF.

The CDR3 DNA reads as TGTGCCAGCAGCCAGACAGGGGGCTATGGCTACACCTTC. Protein product: CASSQTGGYGYTF. The gene calls are TRBV3-1 (or the pseudogene TRBV3-2) and TRBJ1-2, with 9 nucleotides matching TRBD1. Germline V gene sequence: CDR1 LGHDT, CDR2 YNNKEL (reference sequence). V lost 3 bases to trimming and J lost 4 bases; unmatched junction nucleotides: 0. This CDR3 region has 13 residues.

The rearrangement joins TRBV2 to TRBJ1-1, with TRBD1 identical over 8 bases. CDR1 is SNHLY, CDR2 FYNNEI, per germline. V lost 4 bases to trimming and J lost 5 bases; unmatched junction nucleotides: 9. There are 15 residues in the CDR3. The CDR3 region has the DNA TGTGCCAGCAGTGTGCAGGGGGCTAGTGGAACTGAAGCTTTCTTT. As protein: CASSVQGASGTEAFF.